Listed below are T cell receptor beta chains from one sample, sequenced in a study of blood T cells in healthy people across ages. TCRdb re-called the 5' RACE reads with MiXCR, one entry per CDR3 protein. The table includes 850,000 or so distinct CDR3 sequences, 25% to 35% detected once. Sequencing was performed on blood. The receptors derive from a woman aged 80 or older in good health. Both conserved end residues are part of each CDR3. The D gene is left open where the match is weak. Clone size appears in some rows only: once, few, many, or a class for an expanded clone.

>12|TRBV7-2|TRBJ2-1|many|.
TGTGCCAGCAGCTTAGGACCCAGCGAGCAGTTCTTC
CASSLGPSEQFF
>12|TRBV6-5|TRBJ1-1|.|.
TGTGCCAGCTGCAGTGTGAACACTGAAGCTTTCTTT
CASCSVNTEAFF
>18|TRBV10-1|TRBJ2-1|many|.
TGCGCCAGCAGTGAGGATATCCCAGGTGGAGGCTCCTACAATGAGCAGTTCTTC
CASSEDIPGGGSYNEQFF
>14|TRBV28|TRBJ1-5|.|TRBD1
TGTGCCAGCAGTTACCGGGACAGGGGCCAGCCCCAGCATTTT
CASSYRDRGQPQHF
>15|TRBV6-2/TRBV6-3|TRBJ2-7|.|.
TGTGCCTGCGCAAAAGGGACACACCGGACCTACGAGCAGTACTTC
CACAKGTHRTYEQYF
>15|TRBV7-8|TRBJ1-2|many|TRBD1
TGTGCCAGCAGCTTATCGCCAGGGGGTATCTATGGCTACACCTTC
CASSLSPGGIYGYTF
>14|TRBV6-6|TRBJ2-1|many|TRBD1
TGTGCCAGCAACCGACAGGGGACAGGGAATGAGCAGTTCTTC
CASNRQGTGNEQFF
>18|TRBV12-3/TRBV12-4|TRBJ2-1|few|TRBD2
TGTGCCAGCAGTTTGATCGGACTAGCGGGGCTTTTGTACAATGAGCAGTTCTTC
CASSLIGLAGLLYNEQFF
>15|TRBV5-1|TRBJ1-1|.|.
TGCGCCGGCAGCTTGGTAGGAAGTCAGAACACTGAAGCTTTCTTT
CAGSLVGSQNTEAFF
>11|TRBV29-1|TRBJ2-5|.|.
TGCAGCGTTGAAAACAGAGAGACCCAGTACTTC
CSVENRETQYF
>14|TRBV4-3|TRBJ1-4|few|.
TGCGCCAGCAGCCAAGCGGGGATGGGTGAAAAACTGTTTTTT
CASSQAGMGEKLFF
>17|TRBV14|TRBJ1-5|.|.
TGTGCCAGCAGCCAAGCGTCCGTACGATCTAGCAATCAGCCCCAGCATTTT
CASSQASVRSSNQPQHF
>17|TRBV5-1|TRBJ2-5|few|.
TGCGCCAGCAGCCCCGGGGTGGGGGCGAGCGTTCAAGAGACCCAGTACTTC
CASSPGVGASVQETQYF
>15|TRBV7-2|TRBJ1-5|.|TRBD1
TGTGCCAGCAGCTTACACAGGGGCGAAAATCAGCCCCAGCATTTT
CASSLHRGENQPQHF
>13|TRBV20-1|TRBJ1-1|few|TRBD1
TGCAGTGGCCTCAGGGGGGGGCGGCCTGAAGCTTTCTTT
CSGLRGGRPEAFF
>15|TRBV7-9|TRBJ2-3|.|.
TGTGCCAGCAGCTTAGACGTGGGCCTTGACGATACGCAGTATTTT
CASSLDVGLDDTQYF
>15|TRBV7-9|TRBJ1-2|many|.
TGTGCCAGCAGCTCAGCCGGGACAAGGAACTATGGCTACACCTTC
CASSSAGTRNYGYTF
>13|TRBV29-1|TRBJ2-7|many|TRBD2
TGCAGCGTTGAAAGAGGTGCGGGGGACGAGCAGTACTTC
CSVERGAGDEQYF
>17|TRBV6-5|TRBJ2-6|.|.
TGTGCCAGCAGTTACCGCATCGACCACTCTGGGGCCAACGTCCTGACTTTC
CASSYRIDHSGANVLTF
>15|TRBV5-1|TRBJ2-1|.|TRBD2
TGCGCCAGCAGCTCGGGACTAGCGGCTTACAATGAGCAGTTCTTC
CASSSGLAAYNEQFF
>14|TRBV10-3|TRBJ2-1|many|TRBD2
TGTGCCATCAGCCCCGGGACTAGCGACAATGAGCAGTTCTTC
CAISPGTSDNEQFF
>17|TRBV7-2|TRBJ2-5|.|TRBD2
TGTACCAGCAGCTTAGCAGTTCCGTCGCTAGCGGGAGAGACCCAGTACTTC
CTSSLAVPSLAGETQYF
>13|TRBV27|TRBJ2-5|many|TRBD1
TGTGCCAGTGGACAGGGGGCGTCGAAGACCCAGTACTTC
CASGQGASKTQYF
>16|TRBV6-2/TRBV6-3|TRBJ1-5|.|.
TGTGCCAGCAGTTACGACAGGCCGGGGAGCAATCAGCCCCAGCATTTT
CASSYDRPGSNQPQHF
>16|TRBV23-1|TRBJ2-7|many|TRBD1
TGCGCCAGCAGTCCAGACAGGGGTAGTCAACGGGGCGAGCAGTACTTC
CASSPDRGSQRGEQYF
>15|TRBV4-2|TRBJ2-5|many|.
TGTGCCAGCAGCCAAGATATCGGGCACCAAGGGACCCAGTACTTC
CASSQDIGHQGTQYF
>17|TRBV6-5|TRBJ2-3|many|.
TGTGCCAGCAGCAAACACTATGGGGGAGAGCTCACAGATACGCAGTATTTT
CASSKHYGGELTDTQYF
>15|TRBV7-2|TRBJ1-5|.|TRBD1
TGTGCCAGCAGCCTAGGACAGGGGACAGGACAGCCCCAGCATTTT
CASSLGQGTGQPQHF
>15|TRBV2|TRBJ2-3|.|.
TGTGCCAGCAGTCCCCGCGGGGAGGGGGCAGATACGCAGTATTTT
CASSPRGEGADTQYF